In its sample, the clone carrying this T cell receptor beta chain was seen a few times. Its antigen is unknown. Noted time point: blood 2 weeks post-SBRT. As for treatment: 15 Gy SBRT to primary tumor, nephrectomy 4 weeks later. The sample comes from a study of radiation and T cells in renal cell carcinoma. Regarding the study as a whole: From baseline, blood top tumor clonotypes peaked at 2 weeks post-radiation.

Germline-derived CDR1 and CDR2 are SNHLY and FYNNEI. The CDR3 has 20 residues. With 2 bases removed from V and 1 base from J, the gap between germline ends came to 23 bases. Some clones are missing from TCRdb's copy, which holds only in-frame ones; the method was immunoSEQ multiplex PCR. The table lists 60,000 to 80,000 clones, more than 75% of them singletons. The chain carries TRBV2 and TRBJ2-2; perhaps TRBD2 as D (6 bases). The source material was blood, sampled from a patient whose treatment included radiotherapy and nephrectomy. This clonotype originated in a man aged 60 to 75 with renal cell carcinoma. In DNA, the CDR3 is TGTGCCAGCAGTGAAAGAGCCGACTGGTCGAGGGGAGGGAACACCGGGGAGCTGTTTTTT. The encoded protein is CASSERADWSRGGNTGELFF.